What follows is one T cell receptor beta chain and its context. Its matching antigen is unknown. This sample stems from a study of CD8 T cells in ankylosing spondylitis. Points from the study as a whole: Disease-linked clones bore a CD8+ phenotype, appearing relatively rarely in peripheral blood. Apparently characteristic of ankylosing spondylitis blood was a TCR beta motif (under ten highly homologous variants).

V gave up 0 bases and J gave up 0 bases, with 5 bases separating them. The V gene's germline CDR1 is SQVTM and CDR2 ANQGSEA. The CDR3 runs 13 residues. TCRdb re-called the 5' RACE reads with MiXCR, one entry per CDR3 protein. The table includes a few hundred thousand distinct CDR3 sequences, 9.5% to 12% detected once. This sequence originates from a male donor with ankylosing spondylitis or in good health (not recorded which). The gene calls are TRBV29-1 and TRBJ1-1, with D maybe TRBD1 (5 bases). The sequenced sample consisted of blood, either unsorted or a sorted T cell fraction (not recorded which). The CDR3 here is CSVEEGVNTEAFF. DNA of the CDR3: TGCAGCGTTGAAGAAGGGGTGAACACTGAAGCTTTCTTT.